This T cell receptor (beta chain) emerged from a study of regulatory T cells in long-lasting Graves disease. Study outcomes and limitations: Gene preferences differed: TRBV28, TRBJ1-2, TRBJ2-5 in persistent cases.

Per germline, CDR1 SNHLY and CDR2 FYNNEI. This CDR3 has 17 amino acids. Arm-PCR of CDR3 regions and iRepertoire HTBI primers were used to build TCR beta libraries. Each CDR3 protein gets one entry after TCRdb re-called the multiplex PCR reads with MiXCR. This table holds 550,000 or so distinct CDR3 sequences, approximately 12% found once. Regarding this clonotype: The antigen remains unidentified. A far larger clone is only one base removed, so a read error is likely.

Regarding time point: newly diagnosed GD, antithyroid drugs for less than 3 months. Generation of the TCR library employed RNA extracted from PBMCs. These data were also filed under a second study, of T cells in Graves' hyperthyroidism and ophthalmopathy. Per that paper: Newly diagnosed patients aged 18 to 65 had hyperthyroidism of under 2 months' duration.

This sequence joins TRBV2 and TRBJ2-4, with a possible D match to TRBD1 (6 bases). The assigned J gene may be wrong: the sequence end matches TRBJ1-2 better. The sequence came from a woman in her twenties or thirties with Graves disease. This specimen was peripheral blood mononuclear cells (PBMCs), taken at new diagnosis, from a patient treated with antithyroid drugs. CDR3 DNA: TGTGCCAGCAGCATGGGGGCCGGAGACAGGATCTTCTATGGCTACACCTTC. Its protein is CASSMGAGDRIFYGYTF.